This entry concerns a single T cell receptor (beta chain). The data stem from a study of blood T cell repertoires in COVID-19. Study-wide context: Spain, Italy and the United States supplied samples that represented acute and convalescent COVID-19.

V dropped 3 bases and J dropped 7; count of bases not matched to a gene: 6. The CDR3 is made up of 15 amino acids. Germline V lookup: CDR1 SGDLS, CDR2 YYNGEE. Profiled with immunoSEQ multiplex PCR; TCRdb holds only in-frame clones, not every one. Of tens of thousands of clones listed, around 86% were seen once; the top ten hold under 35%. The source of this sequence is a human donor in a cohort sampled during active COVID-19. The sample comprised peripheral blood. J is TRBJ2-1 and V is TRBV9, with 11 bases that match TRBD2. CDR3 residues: CASSGGTSGWNEQFF. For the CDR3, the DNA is TGTGCCAGCAGCGGGGGGACTAGCGGATGGAATGAGCAGTTCTTC.